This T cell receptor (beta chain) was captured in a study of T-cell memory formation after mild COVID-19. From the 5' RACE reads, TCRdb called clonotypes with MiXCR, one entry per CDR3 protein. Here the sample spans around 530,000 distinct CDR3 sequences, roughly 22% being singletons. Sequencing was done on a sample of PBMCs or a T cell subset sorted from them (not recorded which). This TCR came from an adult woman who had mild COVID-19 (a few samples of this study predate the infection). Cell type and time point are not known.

CDR3 residues: CASSEGLMNTEAFF. For the CDR3, the DNA is TGTGCCAGCAGCGAAGGACTGATGAACACTGAAGCTTTCTTT. V is TRBV25-1 and J is TRBJ1-1; D unresolved. The CDR3 has 14 residues. The V and J ends lost 6 bases and 0 bases respectively, with 11 bases between them. Per the germline V gene, CDR1 is MGHDK and CDR2 is SYGVNS. Full variable domain (rest looked up from reference TRBV25-1 and TRBJ1-1): EADIYQTPRYLVIGTGKKITLECSQTMGHDKMYWYQQDPGMELHLIHYSYGVNSTEKGDLSSESTVSRIRTEHFPLTLESARPSHTSQYLCASSEGLMNTEAFFGQGTRLTVV.